The 28 T cell receptor beta chains presented below share a single source sample, sequenced in a study of human T cells and chemical hapten exposure (dated by TCRdb to about 2021). This sample's time point label indicates: patch test 2, 6 weeks after DPC sensitization. Explained via the paper, the treatment or condition label denotes: therapeutic diphenylcyclopropenone sensitization with weekly scalp DPC. Receptors were amplified or captured by RACE. Sequencing was performed on a NextSeq 500. TCRdb redid the processing of the public reads, applying fastp at Q25 and MiXCR, and retained in-frame beta chains. Under each unique CDR3 protein, matching rows form one entry showing the most common genes and DNA. The sample table holds approximately 91,000 distinct CDR3 sequences, of which approximately 10% were seen once. The ten largest clones add up to roughly 1.5% of the sample. This specimen was whole blood, taken in connection with sensitization to the hapten diphenylcyclopropenone (DPC). These receptors came from a man between 18 and 29 years old with alopecia areata. Some clones in this sample may be carry-over from other donors' samples.

This clonotype came up many times. The chain combines TRBV5-1 with TRBJ1-2; 9 bases line up with TRBD1. The V gene's germline CDR1 is SGHRS and CDR2 YFSETQ. J lost 0 bases, V lost 5 bases, and 5 bases had no gene match. This CDR3 contains 15 residues. CDR3 DNA sequence: TGCGCCAGCAGTGGCACAGGGGGCTCTAACTATGGCTACACCTTC. As protein: CASSGTGGSNYGYTF.

Comments on this clonotype: Since the CDR3 does not end with the conserved phenylalanine or tryptophan, this likely comes from a read error. The chain joins TRBV4-3 to TRBJ1-5; D gene ambiguous. There are 15 residues in the CDR3. V was pared by 0 bases and J by 2 bases, with 8 bases between. Germline CDR1 and CDR2: LGHNA and YSLEER. CDR3 bases: TGCGCCAGCAGCCAAGATCCGCAAGGCAATCAGCCCCAGCATTTA. Translated: CASSQDPQGNQPQHL.

CDR3 DNA: TGTGCCAGCAGTTTGGCCCCGGACAGGGGGGATCAGCCCCAGCATTTT. It yields the protein CASSLAPDRGDQPQHF. The rearrangement uses TRBV12-3 or TRBV12-4 and TRBJ1-5, with 10 positions matching TRBD1. This CDR3 comprises 16 residues. Germline trimming cut 3 bases from V and 5 bases from J; bases unmatched to any gene: 7.

Ten or more counts support this clonotype. The J gene is TRBJ1-2, the V gene TRBV2; no clear D gene. V was pared by 9 bases and J by 0 bases, with 17 bases between. This CDR3 is 15 amino acids long. Germline CDR1 reads SNHLY; CDR2 reads FYNNEI. The CDR3 DNA follows: TGTGCCAGGAATCGGGCCGCTTCTTCTAACTATGGCTACACCTTC. This encodes CARNRAASSNYGYTF.

This chain joins TRBV7-2 and TRBJ2-3, with D unclear. The CDR3 runs to 13 residues. Deletions cut 1 base from V and 4 bases from J, with 6 bases between. Germline lookup yields CDR1 SGHTA and CDR2 FQGNSA. CDR3 sequence (DNA): TGTGCCAGCAGCTTAGGCGGTTCAGATACGCAGTATTTT. Translating it yields CASSLGGSDTQYF.

This clonotype was counted between two and nine times. CDR3 nucleotides: TGTGCCAGCAGCTTAACCTCTAGCGGATACTACAATGAGCAGTTCTTC. This translates into CASSLTSSGYYNEQFF. The chain has TRBV7-2 and TRBJ2-1, with TRBD2 identical over 7 bases. From germline, CDR1 is SGHTA and CDR2 FQGNSA. The V and J ends lost 2 bases and 3 bases, in that order; junction bases with no gene match: 7. CDR3 size: 16 residues.

V usage is TRBV3-2 and J usage is TRBJ2-2. TRBV3-2 is a pseudogene. This CDR3 has 14 amino acids. In nucleotides, the CDR3 is TGTGCCGTTAGGATCTCAACGACCAACCGGGAGCTGTTTTTT. It codes for CAVRISTTNRELFF.

This clonotype has just a few counts. The chain is built from TRBV6-5 and TRBJ1-1, with D possibly TRBD1 on 5 matching bases. This CDR3 has 12 amino acids. From germline, CDR1 is MNHEY and CDR2 SVGAGI. V lost 6 bases and J 8 bases, leaving 13 bases between the germline ends. The CDR3 loop is CASRPGTGEAFF. The CDR3 DNA sequence: TGTGCCAGCAGACCGGGGACGGGAGAAGCTTTCTTT.

The chain carries TRBV6-2 or TRBV6-3 and TRBJ2-1; perhaps TRBD1 as D (6 bases). V dropped 6 bases and J dropped 6 bases, with 18 bases sitting between them. The CDR3 has 15 residues. Per germline, CDR1 MNHEY and CDR2 SVGEGT. In nucleotides, the CDR3 is TGTGCCAGCAGACCCCACAGGGTCCGGTCCAATGAGCAGTTCTTC. Encoded protein: CASRPHRVRSNEQFF.

This clonotype was seen ten or more times. The chain has TRBV5-1 and TRBJ2-5; TRBD1 matches at 7 bases. Per germline, CDR1 SGHRS and CDR2 YFSETQ. The CDR3 sequence is 12 residues long. With 8 bases clipped from V and 1 base from J, the junction kept 2 bases outside the gene matches. The CDR3 DNA reads TGCGCCAGGGGACAGCCCCAAGAGACCCAGTACTTC. It codes for CARGQPQETQYF. Variable domain in full (rest from reference TRBV5-1 and TRBJ2-5): KAGVTQTPRYLIKTRGQQVTLSCSPISGHRSVSWYQQTPGQGLQFLFEYFSETQRNKGNFPGRFSGRQFSNSRSEMNVSTLELGDSALYLCARGQPQETQYFGPGTRLLVL.

V and J are TRBV29-1 and TRBJ1-1, with D hard to call. The germline gives CDR1 SQVTM, CDR2 ANQGSEA. V was pared by 4 bases and J by 0 bases, with 12 bases between. This CDR3 is 14 amino acids long. CDR3 in amino acids: CSVGPPHMNTEAFF. Here the CDR3 DNA reads TGCAGCGTTGGGCCCCCCCACATGAACACTGAAGCTTTCTTT.

The table lists this clonotype with a few counts. V usage is TRBV4-2 and J usage is TRBJ2-1; 7 nucleotides align to TRBD2. Trimming removed 0 bases from V and 5 bases from J; junction bases left unmatched: 7. Germline V gene lookup returns CDR1 LGHNA and CDR2 YNFKEQ. The length of the CDR3 is 16 residues. The CDR3 sequence is CASSQDGSGNDNEQFF. CDR3 coding DNA: TGTGCCAGCAGCCAAGACGGCAGCGGGAACGACAATGAGCAGTTCTTC.

This clonotype occurred a few times. The genes are TRBV11-2 and TRBJ2-2; 7 bases are a match to TRBD1. V was pared by 2 bases and J by 6 bases, with 6 bases of the junction left unmatched. CDR1 SGHAT and CDR2 FQNNGV come from the germline V gene. The CDR3 contains 15 residues. In nucleotides, the CDR3 is TGTGCCAGCAGCTTAACCCTACAGGGGTCCGGGGAGCTGTTTTTT. Its protein is CASSLTLQGSGELFF. The complete variable domain, with remaining parts taken from reference TRBV11-2 and TRBJ2-2, reads EAGVAQSPRYKIIEKRQSVAFWCNPISGHATLYWYQQILGQGPKLLIQFQNNGVVDDSQLPKDRFSAERLKGVDSTLKIQPAKLEDSAVYLCASSLTLQGSGELFFGEGSRLTVL.

In this sample, this clonotype turned up a few times. This chain connects TRBV7-2 to TRBJ2-7; 12 positions match TRBD2. V lost 4 bases, J lost 0 bases, and 10 bases stayed unmatched. From germline, CDR1 is SGHTA and CDR2 FQGNSA. The CDR3 has 18 residues. CDR3 in DNA: TGTGCCAGCAGCTCCCGTCTAGCGGGGGGGCCAAGCTCCTACGAGCAGTACTTC. It translates to CASSSRLAGGPSSYEQYF.

This clonotype appeared many times. The rearrangement uses TRBV6-2 or TRBV6-3 and TRBJ2-2, with no clear D. The CDR3 length is 13 residues. Germline loops: CDR1 MNHEY, CDR2 SVGEGT. V was cut by 6 bases and J by 4 bases, with 9 bases left in between. The CDR3 here is CASRKAGTGELFF. The CDR3 bases are TGTGCCAGCAGAAAGGCAGGCACCGGGGAGCTGTTTTTT.

Turning to this clonotype: Given a much more abundant clone one base away, this may be a read error. This chain uses TRBV9 with TRBJ2-1; 11 nucleotides line up with TRBD1. Germline V lookup: CDR1 SGDLS, CDR2 YYNGEE. This CDR3 contains 16 residues. The CDR3 here is CASSAAGTGGYKEQFF. CDR3 bases: TGTGCCAGCAGCGCCGCCGGGACAGGGGGATACAAAGAGCAGTTCTTC.

This chain connects TRBV3-1 to TRBJ1-2, with a possible D match to TRBD1 (5 bases). Trimming took off 4 bases at V and 4 bases at J, with 22 bases between the two ends. The CDR3 is 17 amino acids. CDR1 is LGHDT, CDR2 YNNKEL, per germline (reference sequence). The CDR3 region has the DNA TGTGCCAGCAGCCGAGCAAAGGGTGGGGCGCAGAGCTATGGCTACACCTTC. Amino acids: CASSRAKGGAQSYGYTF.

The chain links TRBV28 to TRBJ2-7, with unresolved D. CDR1 and CDR2 from the germline V gene are MDHEN and SYDVKM. Trimming pared 6 bases from V and 6 bases from J, leaving 12 bases between. CDR3 size: 12 residues. The CDR3 region has the DNA TGTGCCAGCAGCCCCGGCCACTTCGAGCAGTACTTC. It yields the protein CASSPGHFEQYF.

This clonotype was detected a few times. This chain links TRBV12-3 or TRBV12-4 with TRBJ1-1; D uncertain. The CDR3 has 18 residues. The V gene lost 7 bases and the J gene lost 4 bases, with 28 bases spanning the gap. In nucleotides, the CDR3 is TGTGCCAGCAAACCCACATATCCTAAAGACCTCAAGGCCACTGAAGCTTTCTTT. This codes for CASKPTYPKDLKATEAFF.

This chain uses TRBV19 with TRBJ1-1; D remains unclear. Trimming shortened V by 11 bases and J by 5 bases, and 12 bases separated the two germline ends. From germline, CDR1 is LNHDA and CDR2 SQIVND (reference sequence). The CDR3 runs to 11 residues. CDR3 in amino acids: CAVGGRTEAFF. CDR3 sequence (DNA): TGTGCCGTCGGCGGGAGGACTGAAGCTTTCTTT.

This clonotype was picked up a small number of times. The V call is TRBV29-1, the J call TRBJ1-2; TRBD1 aligns across 8 bases. Germline-derived CDR1 and CDR2 are SQVTM and ANQGSEA. V trimming: 3 bases; J trimming: 8 bases; junction bases outside the gene matches: 11. The CDR3 is made up of 14 amino acids. CDR3: CSVEKGARTGGYTF. The CDR3 nucleotides are TGCAGCGTTGAGAAAGGGGCTCGGACAGGGGGCTACACCTTC.

This clonotype was counted a few times. This chain uses TRBV2 with TRBJ2-7; weak D call: TRBD2 (6 bases). Looked up from germline, CDR1 is SNHLY and CDR2 is FYNNEI. The CDR3 contains 14 residues. The ends were cut back, 6 bases at V and 0 bases at J, with 12 bases in the middle. CDR3 sequence reads: CASRADGSSYEQYV. The CDR3 DNA reads as TGTGCCAGCAGAGCGGACGGGAGCTCCTACGAGCAGTACGTC.

The chain has TRBV10-3 and TRBJ2-5, with D uncertain. This CDR3 has 14 residues. Trimming stripped 10 bases from V and 0 bases from J, with 15 bases between. Germline assignment: CDR1 ENHRY and CDR2 SYGVKD. CDR3 nucleotides: TGTGCCACCCTCAACCCGGTGGACCAAGAGACCCAGTACTTC. Translating gives CATLNPVDQETQYF.

This clonotype was detected ten times or more. The rearrangement joins TRBV3-1 to TRBJ2-7; D is perhaps TRBD2 (7 bases). Germline V gene lookup returns CDR1 LGHDT and CDR2 YNNKEL (reference sequence). Trimming shortened V by 7 bases and J by 3 bases, and 22 bases separated the two germline ends. This CDR3 is built from 16 residues. CDR3 protein: CASTSSGGRPNYEQYF. CDR3 coding DNA: TGTGCCAGCACCTCTTCCGGGGGGCGGCCAAACTACGAGCAGTACTTC.

This clonotype was observed at least ten times. The rearrangement links TRBV7-9 to TRBJ2-7; 8 bases align to TRBD1. V trimming: 4 bases; J trimming: 2 bases; junction bases outside the gene matches: 7. CDR1 and CDR2 (germline): SEHNR, FQNEAQ (reference sequence). CDR3 size: 15 residues. In nucleotides, the CDR3 is TGTGCCAGCAGCTCGCAGGGGGCTATTACCTACGAGCAGTACTTC. Translated: CASSSQGAITYEQYF.

This clonotype was found many times. V gene TRBV10-2 combines with J gene TRBJ2-1; D remains unclear. Trimming shortened V by 0 bases and J by 12 bases, and 6 bases separated the two germline ends. The CDR3 spans 11 residues. CDR1 and CDR2 (germline): WSHSY, SAAADI. DNA of the CDR3: TGCGCCAGCAGTGAGTCGGTGAGGCAGTTCTTC. This translates into CASSESVRQFF.

This chain joins TRBV29-1 and TRBJ2-7; D unresolved. The V end was cut by 4 bases, the J end by 3 bases, with 13 bases between. Germline CDR1 SQVTM, CDR2 ANQGSEA. CDR3 length: 13 amino acids. The CDR3 coding sequence is TGCAGCGTTGGGAAGGCAGTAAACTACGAGCAGTACTTC. Protein: CSVGKAVNYEQYF.

V and J are TRBV19 and TRBJ1-5; D is undetermined. CDR3 size: 15 residues. Trimming pared 3 bases from V and 1 base from J, leaving 10 bases between. Germline V gives CDR1 LNHDA, CDR2 SQIVND (reference sequence). This CDR3 is CASSMVTLSNQPQHF. The CDR3 nucleotides are TGTGCCAGTAGTATGGTGACACTAAGCAATCAGCCCCAGCATTTT.